This TCR beta chain was recovered during a study of blood T cell repertoires in COVID-19. Study summary: Sites across the United States, Italy and Spain contributed samples from acute and convalescent COVID-19. In each case, the material was cDNA or gDNA derived from T cells, B-cell-depleted T cells, or PBMCs.

In the original processing: Estimated nucleated cell counts came from reference gene primer amplification. The method was immunoSEQ multiplex PCR; TCRdb's version includes in-frame clones alone and lacks a portion of them. That table supplies the V and J calls and clone size; D and trimming were determined from the DNA. This table has some 400,000 clones, more than 65% appearing once. Germline V lookup: CDR1 SGHTA, CDR2 FQGNSA. V was shortened by 7 bases and J by 5 bases, with 13 bases between the two germline ends. CDR3 size: 13 residues. This sequence joins TRBV7-2 and TRBJ2-3, with D possibly being TRBD2 (5 bases). The material sequenced was peripheral blood. This receptor was obtained from a human donor with acute or convalescent COVID-19. The donor label of this sample is uncertain. CDR3 loop: CASNIREIDTQYF. The CDR3 DNA sequence: TGTGCCAGCAACATAAGGGAGATAGATACGCAGTATTTT.